This T cell receptor beta chain was recovered during a study of blood T cell repertoires in COVID-19. Overall study: Sites across the United States, Italy and Spain contributed samples from acute and convalescent COVID-19. PBMCs, B-cell-depleted T cells, or T cells were the source of the cDNA or gDNA that made up the material.

Methods used by the authors: Nucleated cell counts were estimated from reference gene primer amplification. Profiled with immunoSEQ multiplex PCR; TCRdb holds only in-frame clones, not every one. That table is the source of V, J and clone size, and D and trimming were worked out from the DNA. The sample yields around 24,000 clones, 90% seen once. CDR1 is MDHEN, CDR2 SYDVKM, per germline. V lost 6 bases and J lost 2, with 17 bases in between. The length of the CDR3 is 15 residues. The specimen sequenced was peripheral blood. The rearrangement uses TRBV28 and TRBJ2-7; TRBD1 might be the D (6 bases). The TCR comes from a woman in her sixties with active COVID-19. CDR3 residues: CASRQTKWTAYEQYF. The CDR3 DNA reads TGTGCCAGCAGACAAACCAAGTGGACAGCCTACGAGCAGTACTTC.